One and the same sample provided the 32 T cell receptor beta chains below, sequenced in a study of early T cells in non-severe SARS-CoV-2 infection. A single record per CDR3 protein comes from TCRdb applying MiXCR to the 5' RACE reads. The data contain around 9,000 distinct CDR3 sequences, around 4.8% of them singletons. The sequencing input was whole blood. The receptors were sampled from an adult who was a healthcare worker with PCR-confirmed SARS-CoV-2 infection or an uninfected control (not recorded which).

This clonotype was seen many times. The chain recombines TRBV7-9 with TRBJ2-3, with TRBD2 matching over 7 bases. Trimming at V came to 4 bases and at J to 4 bases, leaving 8 bases not matched to a gene. Germline V gives CDR1 SEHNR, CDR2 FQNEAQ (reference sequence). The CDR3 is 15 residues long. CDR3 in DNA: TGTGCCAGCAGCTGCAGACTAGCAGGTTCAGATACGCAGTATTTT. Translated, it gives CASSCRLAGSDTQYF.

This clonotype is categorized as medium-sized. V gene TRBV6-2 or TRBV6-3 combines with J gene TRBJ1-1, with D uncertain. The ends were cut back, 2 bases at V and 6 bases at J, with 19 bases in the middle. The CDR3 runs 16 residues. Germline CDR1 and CDR2: MNHEY and SVGEGT. The CDR3 coding sequence is TGTGCCAGCAGTTACGTTCCAACGACTGCCGCTTCTGAAGCTTTCTTT. Encoded protein: CASSYVPTTAASEAFF.

In this sample, this clonotype turned up many times. The J gene is TRBJ2-7, the V gene TRBV5-1; 13 bases agree with TRBD2. V trimming: 3 bases; J trimming: 4 bases; junction bases outside the gene matches: 4. Germline V gives CDR1 SGHRS, CDR2 YFSETQ. This CDR3 region has 15 residues. The chain's CDR3 is CASSYGTSGVYEQYF. The DNA of the CDR3 is TGCGCCAGCAGCTACGGGACTAGCGGGGTTTACGAGCAGTACTTC.

This clonotype is termed medium-sized. The chain is built from TRBV20-1 and TRBJ2-2; the D gene could be TRBD1 or TRBD2 (6 bases each). V shed 6 bases and J shed 5 bases, with 19 bases lying between them. Germline assignment: CDR1 DFQATT and CDR2 SNEGSKA (reference sequence). The CDR3 has 15 residues. CDR3 protein: CSAQGGPVLTGELFF. CDR3 nucleotide sequence: TGCAGTGCGCAAGGGGGGCCTGTTCTTACCGGGGAGCTGTTTTTT.

The table lists this clonotype with a few counts. This chain joins TRBV6-2 or TRBV6-3 and TRBJ2-7, with 7 bases that match TRBD1. The CDR3 length is 13 residues. The germline V gene encodes CDR1 MNHEY and CDR2 SVGEGT. J lost 3 bases, V lost 2 bases, and 1 base had no gene match. The CDR3 region has the DNA TGTGCCAGCAGTTACGACAGGGACTACGAGCAGTACGTC. It is translated as CASSYDRDYEQYV.

This clonotype was found many times. V is TRBV7-2 and J is TRBJ2-7, with 8 bases aligning to TRBD1. CDR1 and CDR2 from the germline V gene are SGHTA and FQGNSA. The CDR3 loop spans 14 amino acids. V lost 5 bases to trimming and J lost 5 bases; unmatched junction nucleotides: 8. The CDR3 DNA is TGTGCCAGCAGCCTCCGGGACAGGTACGACGAGCAGTACGTC. Its protein product is CASSLRDRYDEQYV.

This clonotype is medium-sized by share. The chain employs TRBV20-1 and TRBJ2-7; TRBD2 is a possible D gene (6 bases). Germline CDR1 DFQATT, CDR2 SNEGSKA (reference sequence). V dropped 6 bases and J dropped 2 bases, with 23 bases sitting between them. The CDR3 runs to 16 residues. The CDR3 nucleotides read TGCAGTGCCCACAGACCGGGACTCCGCCCCCCCTACGAGCAGTACTTC. Residues: CSAHRPGLRPPYEQYF.

This clonotype was seen ten or more times. The CDR3 here is CASSFTPNYEQYF. The CDR3 DNA follows: TGTGCCAGCAGTTTTACTCCCAACTACGAGCAGTACTTC. This chain connects TRBV6-1 to TRBJ2-7; D gene uncertain. Germline assignment: CDR1 MNHNS and CDR2 SASEGT. The CDR3 spans 13 residues. V was clipped by 5 bases and J by 3 bases, with 11 bases between them.

This clonotype is medium-sized in the sample. V usage is TRBV6-4 and J usage is TRBJ2-2; 8 nucleotides agree with TRBD2. Germline V gene lookup returns CDR1 MRHNA and CDR2 SNTAGT. V lost 3 bases and J lost 3; bases outside the gene matches: 0. The CDR3 loop spans 14 amino acids. Written as DNA, the CDR3 is TGTGCCAGCAGTGAAGCGGGAGACACCGGGGAGCTGTTTTTT. This sequence encodes CASSEAGDTGELFF.

This clonotype turned up a few times. The V gene is TRBV7-9, the J gene TRBJ2-1, with TRBD1 as a possible D gene (5 bases). Germline loops: CDR1 SEHNR, CDR2 FQNEAQ (reference sequence). This CDR3 is 14 amino acids long. V dropped 2 bases and J dropped 4 bases, with 9 bases sitting between them. CDR3 nucleotide sequence: TGTGCCAGCAGCTTAATGACAGAATACAATGAGCAGTTCTTC. This codes for CASSLMTEYNEQFF.

There are many counts of this clonotype. This chain joins TRBV12-3 or TRBV12-4 and TRBJ2-5; 9 bases map to TRBD1. This CDR3 region has 14 residues. The ends lost 9 bases at V and 4 bases at J; junction bases unmatched: 9. CDR3 protein: CASRQGGLRETQYF. Written as DNA, the CDR3 is TGTGCCAGTCGACAGGGGGGGCTTAGAGAGACCCAGTACTTC.

By sample share, this clonotype is medium-sized. The rearrangement uses TRBV24-1 and TRBJ2-2, with D perhaps TRBD2 (7 bases). CDR1 KGHDR and CDR2 SFDVKD come from the germline V gene. The CDR3 is 15 residues long. Trimming cost V 6 bases and J 4 bases, with 14 bases left between them. The CDR3 DNA reads TGTGCCACCAGTCCTGGGAGGGGGATCACCGGGGAGCTGTTTTTT. As protein: CATSPGRGITGELFF.

This clonotype showed up many times. The chain couples TRBV30 to TRBJ1-2, with 8 nucleotides matching TRBD1. The CDR3 runs to 14 residues. V gave up 2 bases and J gave up 1 base; unmatched junction bases: 3. In germline, CDR1 is GTSNPN, CDR2 SVGIG (reference sequence). DNA of the CDR3: TGTGCCTGGAGTCGGACAGGGAGTAACTATGGCTACACCTTC. This sequence encodes CAWSRTGSNYGYTF.

This clonotype is judged medium-sized. This chain connects TRBV20-1 to TRBJ1-5, with D possibly being TRBD1 (6 bases). CDR1 DFQATT and CDR2 SNEGSKA come from the germline V gene (reference sequence). The CDR3 contains 15 residues. Trimming removed 1 base from V and 4 bases from J, with 14 bases in between. As DNA, the CDR3 is TGCAGTGCTAGAGCACCGGGGGGCGAGAATCAGCCCCAGCATTTT. Protein: CSARAPGGENQPQHF.

The chain has TRBV3-1 and TRBJ2-2; 11 nucleotides align to TRBD1. The CDR3 extends over 15 amino acids. Looked up from germline, CDR1 is LGHDT and CDR2 is YNNKEL (reference sequence). V lost 5 bases and J lost 4; bases outside the gene matches: 3. The CDR3 sequence: CASSIGTGGTGELFF. CDR3 in DNA: TGTGCCAGCAGCATCGGGACAGGGGGCACCGGGGAGCTGTTTTTT. The full variable domain, rest sourced from reference TRBV3-1 and TRBJ2-2, is DTAVSQTPKYLVTQMGNDKSIKCEQNLGHDTMYWYKQDSKKFLKIMFSYNNKELIINETVPNRFSPKSPDKAHLNLHINSLELGDSAVYFCASSIGTGGTGELFFGEGSRLTVL.

The sample holds many counts of this clonotype. V usage is TRBV20-1 and J usage is TRBJ2-7; D is unresolved. Trimming took off 5 bases at V and 1 base at J, with 0 bases between the two ends. Per the germline V gene, CDR1 is DFQATT and CDR2 is SNEGSKA (reference sequence). This CDR3 has 9 residues. CDR3: CSASYEQYF. Written as DNA, the CDR3 is TGCAGTGCTTCCTACGAGCAGTACTTC.

This clonotype is categorized as medium-sized. The chain carries TRBV27 and TRBJ2-1; no firm D call. The V end lost 3 bases, the J end lost 3 bases, and 0 bases lay between the germline ends. Per the germline V gene, CDR1 is MNHEY and CDR2 is SMNVEV (reference sequence). The CDR3 is 11 residues long. The chain's CDR3 is CASSFYNEQFF. CDR3 DNA sequence: TGTGCCAGCAGTTTCTACAATGAGCAGTTCTTC.

This clonotype came up many times. The chain employs TRBV6-5 and TRBJ1-1; D is unclear. The CDR3 spans 15 residues. The germline V gene has CDR1 MNHEY and CDR2 SVGAGI. Trimming took off 5 bases at V and 0 bases at J, with 13 bases between the two ends. The CDR3 DNA reads TGTGCCAGCAGTCCGATGGTAGGCCTGAACACTGAAGCTTTCTTT. This encodes CASSPMVGLNTEAFF.

V usage is TRBV30 and J usage is TRBJ1-5; perhaps TRBD1 as D (5 bases). The CDR3 contains 13 residues. V was cut by 5 bases and J by 7 bases, with 15 bases left in between. Germline-derived CDR1 and CDR2 are GTSNPN and SVGIG (reference sequence). The CDR3 sequence: CAWGSRDGQPQHF. CDR3 DNA sequence: TGTGCCTGGGGGAGCAGGGATGGGCAGCCCCAGCATTTT.

This clonotype was counted many times. The chain has TRBV7-9 and TRBJ2-1, with a possible D match to TRBD2 (5 bases). Germline assignment: CDR1 SEHNR and CDR2 FQNEAQ (reference sequence). The CDR3 covers 19 residues. The germline V and J ends were trimmed by 2 bases and 5 bases, with 25 bases remaining between them. CDR3: CASSLRPGLPLDHHNEQFF. CDR3 in DNA: TGTGCCAGCAGCTTACGACCCGGACTTCCCCTCGATCACCACAATGAGCAGTTCTTC.

This clonotype rates as medium-sized. The chain couples TRBV20-1 to TRBJ2-1; no clear D. This CDR3 contains 12 residues. V was shortened by 3 bases and J by 7 bases, with 10 bases between the two germline ends. The germline V gene has CDR1 DFQATT and CDR2 SNEGSKA (reference sequence). The CDR3 DNA follows: TGCAGTGCTAGGGGTAGGGTGAATGAGCAGTTCTTC. Encoded protein: CSARGRVNEQFF.

This clonotype was found many times. This chain uses TRBV20-1 with TRBJ2-7, with TRBD2 as a possible D gene (7 bases). Germline CDR1 is DFQATT and CDR2 is SNEGSKA (reference sequence). V was cut by 3 bases and J by 9 bases, with 27 bases left in between. CDR3 length: 16 residues. Here the CDR3 DNA reads TGCAGTGCTAGGGATTGGTCAAGGCTAGCAGGGGAGGGGCAGTACTTC. Translation gives CSARDWSRLAGEGQYF.

This clonotype is labeled medium-sized. This chain uses TRBV11-2 with TRBJ2-4; 11 bases align to TRBD1. Per germline, CDR1 SGHAT and CDR2 FQNNGV. The CDR3 consists of 14 residues. J gave up 7 bases and V 1 base, and 0 bases lay outside the gene matches. The CDR3 sequence: CASSLGDRGNIQYF. In nucleotides, the CDR3 is TGTGCCAGCAGCTTAGGGGACAGGGGGAACATTCAGTACTTC.

This clonotype was seen a handful of times. The chain carries TRBV27 and TRBJ1-1; 9 bases line up with TRBD1. This CDR3 has 14 residues. V shed 4 bases and J 4 bases; nucleotides not matched to a gene: 4. Germline loops: CDR1 MNHEY, CDR2 SMNVEV (reference sequence). The CDR3 DNA is TGTGCCAGCAGTTGGGGACAGGGAGGCACTGAAGCTTTCTTT. Translated, it gives CASSWGQGGTEAFF.

By share, this clonotype counts as medium-sized. The V gene is TRBV3-1, the J gene TRBJ2-1; TRBD2 aligns across 7 bases. This CDR3 has 15 residues. The germline CDR1 and CDR2 sequences are LGHDT and YNNKEL (reference sequence). The V gene end was trimmed by 0 bases and the J gene end by 8 bases; junction bases not matched to a gene: 7. The CDR3 sequence: CASSQDWAGAYEQFF. The CDR3 bases are TGTGCCAGCAGCCAAGATTGGGCGGGAGCCTATGAGCAGTTCTTC.

This clonotype is labeled medium-sized. CDR3 nucleotide sequence: TGCAGTGCACCGAAGGCGGCTAGCGGGAACACCGGGGAGCTGTTTTTT. This encodes CSAPKAASGNTGELFF. V gene TRBV20-1 combines with J gene TRBJ2-2, with 7 bases aligning to TRBD2. Trimming removed 6 bases from V and 1 base from J; junction bases left unmatched: 11. The CDR3 length is 16 residues. Per germline, CDR1 DFQATT and CDR2 SNEGSKA (reference sequence).

Ten or more counts support this clonotype. This chain joins TRBV7-9 and TRBJ1-2; maybe TRBD1 (5 bases). CDR3 length: 16 residues. Germline values: CDR1 SEHNR, CDR2 FQNEAQ (reference sequence). Trimming left V 0 bases short and J 10 bases short, with 21 bases between. CDR3 in DNA: TGTGCCAGCAGCTTAGCGTCCGGCAGGGCAGAGGATGACTACACCTTC. Translation gives CASSLASGRAEDDYTF.

This clonotype was seen ten or more times. The J gene is TRBJ2-3, the V gene TRBV19; 9 bases are shared with TRBD2. Trimming took 10 bases from V and 2 from J; bases not matched to a gene: 10. CDR1 LNHDA and CDR2 SQIVND come from the germline V gene (reference sequence). The CDR3 sequence is 15 residues long. CDR3 loop: CANLQAGGFTDTQYF. Written as DNA, the CDR3 is TGTGCCAATCTACAGGCGGGAGGGTTCACAGATACGCAGTATTTT.

CDR3 region: CASSYGPRTEAFF. CDR3 nucleotide sequence: TGTGCCAGCAGCTATGGGCCGCGCACTGAAGCTTTCTTT. The chain links TRBV7-9 to TRBJ1-1; D is unclear. CDR1 is SEHNR, CDR2 FQNEAQ, per germline (reference sequence). The CDR3 has 13 residues. V was trimmed by 4 bases and J by 4 bases, leaving 10 bases between them. The variable domain in full, completed from reference TRBV7-9 and TRBJ1-1, reads DTGVSQNPRHKITKRGQNVTFRCDPISEHNRLYWYRQTLGQGPEFLTYFQNEAQLEKSRLLSDRFSAERPKGSFSTLEIQRTEQGDSAMYLCASSYGPRTEAFFGQGTRLTVV.

Here the CDR3 DNA reads TGTGCCAGCAGCTTAGGACAAGAGACCCAGTACTTC. This encodes CASSLGQETQYF. V is TRBV7-2 and J is TRBJ2-5; D is uncertain. The CDR3 extends over 12 amino acids. Trimming removed 1 base from V and 2 bases from J, with 2 bases in between. The germline gives CDR1 SGHTA, CDR2 FQGNSA.

This clonotype came up many times. The conserved phenylalanine or tryptophan normally closing the CDR3 is absent here, so this likely arose from a read error. No DNA is shown, since the ends of the CDR3 on it are uncertain; the CDR3 is the one TCRdb lists. The chain employs TRBV29-1 and TRBJ1-5; TRBD1 is the table's D call and was not checked against the DNA. CDR1 is SQVTM, CDR2 ANQGSEA, per germline. The CDR3 is made up of 8 amino acids, end residues included. The CDR3 reads CSVKLRAS.

CDR3 nucleotides: TGCAGTGCTAGACGCACAGGGGCCGCAGATACGCAGTATTTT. Translating it yields CSARRTGAADTQYF. V is TRBV20-1 and J is TRBJ2-3; 7 bases agree with TRBD1. Trimming took 2 bases from V and 4 from J; bases not matched to a gene: 6. The CDR3 covers 14 residues. Germline lookup yields CDR1 DFQATT and CDR2 SNEGSKA (reference sequence).